These 7 T cell receptor beta chains were sequenced from one sample in a study of post-analysis software for immune sequencing data. Unique-molecular-identifier-tagged TCR beta cDNA libraries were used. TCRdb re-analysed the PCR reads in MiXCR, keeping a single row per CDR3 protein. The sample holds 650,000 to 850,000 distinct CDR3 sequences, about 57% seen once. Study observations and caveats: Patients carried five TRBV segments more frequently than controls did, and TRBV5-6, TRBV5-1 and TRBV20-1 were among them.

What these receptors recognize is not known. The sequenced sample consisted of blood. All receptors come from a girl between 10 and 17 years old with multiple sclerosis.

For this clonotype: One end of the junction fails to match germline, which may point to a read error. J is TRBJ2-6 and V is TRBV12-3 or TRBV12-4; D might be TRBD1 (6 bases). The CDR3 consists of 16 residues. In nucleotides, the CDR3 is TGTGCCAGCAGCCCCGGACAGCCCTCTGGGGCCAACGTCCGGACTTTC. Protein sequence: CASSPGQPSGANVRTF.

The rearrangement uses TRBV5-1 and TRBJ2-1, with D perhaps matching TRBD2 (5 bases). This CDR3 has 14 residues. Trimming took 0 bases from V and 13 from J, leaving 17 bases between them. CDR1 SGHRS and CDR2 YFSETQ come from the germline V gene. The CDR3 region is CASSLAPSRETQFF. As DNA, the CDR3 is TGCGCCAGCAGCTTGGCCCCTAGCCGAGAGACCCAGTTCTTC.

The genes are TRBV29-1 and TRBJ2-6; TRBD1 agrees at 7 bases. This CDR3 comprises 16 residues. After removal of 4 bases from V and 0 bases from J, the junction contained 6 bases not matched to a gene. The germline CDR1 and CDR2 sequences are SQVTM and ANQGSEA. The CDR3 sequence: CSVGPRGSSGANVLTF. The CDR3 region has the DNA TGCAGCGTTGGCCCCAGGGGGAGCTCTGGGGCCAACGTCCTGACTTTC. Full variable domain (missing parts from reference TRBV29-1 and TRBJ2-6): SAVISQKPSRDICQRGTSLTIQCQVDSQVTMMFWYRQQPGQSLTLIATANQGSEATYESGFVIDKFPISRPNLTFSTLTVSNMSPEDSSIYLCSVGPRGSSGANVLTFGAGSRLTVL.

The V and J genes are TRBV6-5 and TRBJ1-2, with a weak D call TRBD1 (6 bases). CDR1 MNHEY and CDR2 SVGAGI come from the germline V gene. The V and J ends lost 1 base and 8 bases respectively, with 11 bases between them. The CDR3 is 13 residues long. The chain's CDR3 is CASSYFGRGGYTF. CDR3 nucleotide sequence: TGTGCCAGCAGTTACTTTGGCAGGGGAGGCTACACCTTC.

V usage is TRBV6-6 and J usage is TRBJ2-7; 8 bases fit TRBD1. The V and J ends lost 6 bases and 2 bases, in that order; junction bases with no gene match: 9. CDR3 length: 15 amino acids. CDR1 and CDR2 from the germline V gene are MNHNY and SVGAGI (reference sequence). The CDR3 is CASSPEGTGPYEQYF. The CDR3, as DNA: TGTGCCAGCAGCCCGGAAGGGACAGGCCCCTACGAGCAGTACTTC.

This clonotype was counted between two and nine times. CDR3 in DNA: TGCAGCGTTGACCCGGACAGGCGGAGCTCCTACGAGCAGTACTTC. Translation gives CSVDPDRRSSYEQYF. This chain uses TRBV29-1 with TRBJ2-7; 7 bases agree with TRBD1. V shed 3 bases and J 0 bases; nucleotides not matched to a gene: 8. This CDR3 has 15 amino acids. Per the germline V gene, CDR1 is SQVTM and CDR2 is ANQGSEA.

The J gene is TRBJ2-7, the V gene TRBV7-6; no reliable D call. Germline CDR1 reads SGHVS; CDR2 reads FNYEAQ. Trimming removed 1 base at V and 5 bases at J, with 15 bases between. The CDR3 is 15 amino acids. The CDR3 loop reads CASSLEGRTEDEQYF. Here the CDR3 DNA reads TGTGCCAGCAGCTTAGAGGGTCGAACAGAGGACGAGCAGTACTTC.